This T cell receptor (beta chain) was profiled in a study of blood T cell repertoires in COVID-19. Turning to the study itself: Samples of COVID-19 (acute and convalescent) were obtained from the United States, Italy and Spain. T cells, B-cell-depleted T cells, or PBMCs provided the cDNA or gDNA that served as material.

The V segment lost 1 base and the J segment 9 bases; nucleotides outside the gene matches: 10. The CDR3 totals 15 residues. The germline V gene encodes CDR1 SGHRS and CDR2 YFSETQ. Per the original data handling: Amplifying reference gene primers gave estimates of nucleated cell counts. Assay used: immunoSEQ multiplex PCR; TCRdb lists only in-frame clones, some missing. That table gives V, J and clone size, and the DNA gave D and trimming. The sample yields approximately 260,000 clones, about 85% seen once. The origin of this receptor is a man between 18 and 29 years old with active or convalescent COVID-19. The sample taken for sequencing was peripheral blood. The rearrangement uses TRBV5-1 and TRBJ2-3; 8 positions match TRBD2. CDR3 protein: CASSLKAGAPNTQYF. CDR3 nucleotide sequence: TGCGCCAGCAGCTTGAAAGCGGGGGCCCCCAACACGCAGTATTTT.